The source of this T cell receptor (beta chain) is a study of glioma-infiltrating T cells. Trimming removed 1 base at V and 4 bases at J, with 7 bases between. Germline values: CDR1 LGHNA, CDR2 YSLEER. The CDR3 extends over 13 amino acids. TCR alpha and beta CDR3 regions were amplified from RNA using iRepertoire nested multiplex PCR. TCRdb fed the multiplex PCR reads into MiXCR, producing one record per CDR3 protein. Found here are roughly 20,000 distinct CDR3 sequences, roughly 24% of them singletons; the top ten hold about an eighth. The table lists this clonotype with many counts. Material: glioma tissue, nonneoplastic brain tissue, or PBMCs (not recorded which). The chain links TRBV4-3 to TRBJ1-1; D unclear. The TCR sequence derives from a human donor with low-grade glioma or glioblastoma, undergoing nonglioma brain surgery, or in good health (not recorded which). As DNA, the CDR3 is TGCGCCAGCAGCCAAGGGAGCGGCACTGAAGCTTTCTTT. It codes for CASSQGSGTEAFF.